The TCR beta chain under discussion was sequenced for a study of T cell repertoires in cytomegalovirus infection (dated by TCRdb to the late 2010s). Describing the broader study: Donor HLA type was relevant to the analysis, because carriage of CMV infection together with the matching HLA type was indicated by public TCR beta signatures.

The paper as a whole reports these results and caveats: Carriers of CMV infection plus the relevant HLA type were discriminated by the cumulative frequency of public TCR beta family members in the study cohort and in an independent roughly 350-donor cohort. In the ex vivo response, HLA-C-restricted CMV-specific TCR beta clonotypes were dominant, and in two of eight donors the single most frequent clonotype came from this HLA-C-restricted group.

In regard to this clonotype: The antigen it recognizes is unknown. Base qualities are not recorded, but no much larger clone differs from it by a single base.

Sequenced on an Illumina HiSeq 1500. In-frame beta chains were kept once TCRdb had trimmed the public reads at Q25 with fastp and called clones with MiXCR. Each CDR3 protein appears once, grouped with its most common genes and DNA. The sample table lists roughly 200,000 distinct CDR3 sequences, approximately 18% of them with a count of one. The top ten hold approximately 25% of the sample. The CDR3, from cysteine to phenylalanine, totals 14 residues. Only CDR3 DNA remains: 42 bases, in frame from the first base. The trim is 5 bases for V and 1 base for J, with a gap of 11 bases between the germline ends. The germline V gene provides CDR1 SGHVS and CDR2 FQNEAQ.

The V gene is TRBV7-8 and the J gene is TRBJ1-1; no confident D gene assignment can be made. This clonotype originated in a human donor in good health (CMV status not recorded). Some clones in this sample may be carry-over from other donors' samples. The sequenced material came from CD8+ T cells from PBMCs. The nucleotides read TGTGCCAGCAGCGATGGGCTGTCGAACACTGAAGCTTTCTTT. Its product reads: CASSDGLSNTEAFF.